This T cell receptor (beta chain) is drawn from a study of brain T cells in children with intractable seizures. CDR1 and CDR2 (germline): LNHDA, SQIVND (reference sequence). With V trimmed by 1 base and J by 3 bases, 5 bases remained unmatched. The CDR3 extends over 15 amino acids. The study's findings and limits: Viral specificity was inferred only from CDR3 similarity; HCMV serostatus was unknown.

TCRdb keeps only in-frame clones here, not all; method: immunoSEQ multiplex PCR. Of about 76,000 clones listed, under 95% are singletons. Turning to this clone: Its antigen is unidentified.

Before surgery, patients took at least one anti-epileptic drug. This TCR was sampled from a boy in the first two years of life with tuberous sclerosis and intractable seizures. The V gene is TRBV19, the J gene TRBJ2-7, with 8 bases that match TRBD2. Here the sequenced sample was peripheral blood, taken at surgery. The CDR3 is CASSIGYGTSYEQYF. The DNA for the CDR3 is TGTGCCAGTAGTATAGGCTACGGGACTAGCTACGAGCAGTACTTC.